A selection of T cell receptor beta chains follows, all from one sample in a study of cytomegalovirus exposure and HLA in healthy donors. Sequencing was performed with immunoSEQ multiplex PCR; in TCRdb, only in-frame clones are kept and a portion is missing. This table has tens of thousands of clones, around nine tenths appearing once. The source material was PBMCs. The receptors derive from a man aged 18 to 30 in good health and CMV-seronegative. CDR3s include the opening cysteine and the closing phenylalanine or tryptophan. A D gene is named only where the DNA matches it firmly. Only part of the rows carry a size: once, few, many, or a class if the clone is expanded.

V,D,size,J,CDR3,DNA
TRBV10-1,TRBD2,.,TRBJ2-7,CASSGVGGDYEQYF,TGCGCCAGCAGTGGGGTCGGGGGGGACTACGAGCAGTACTTC
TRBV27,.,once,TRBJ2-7,CASSPGLSYEQYF,TGTGCCAGCAGTCCCGGACTTTCCTACGAGCAGTACTTC
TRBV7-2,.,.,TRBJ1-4,CASSQSGGVEKLFF,TGTGCCAGCAGCCAGTCGGGGGGGGTTGAAAAACTGTTTTTT
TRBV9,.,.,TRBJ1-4,CASSQEGPNEKLFF,TGTGCCAGCAGCCAGGAGGGCCCTAATGAAAAACTGTTTTTT
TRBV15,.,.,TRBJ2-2,CATSRGGGANTGELFF,TGTGCCACCAGCAGAGGGGGCGGGGCTAACACCGGGGAGCTGTTTTTT
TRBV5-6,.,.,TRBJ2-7,CASSLAGGGSRYEQYF,TGTGCCAGCAGCTTAGCGGGTGGAGGTTCTCGATACGAGCAGTACTTC
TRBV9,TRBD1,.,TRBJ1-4,CASSVEDRGTATNEKLFF,TGTGCCAGCAGCGTAGAGGACAGGGGAACTGCAACTAATGAAAAACTGTTTTTT
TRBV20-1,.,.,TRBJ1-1,CSARAPGGAGF,TGCAGTGCTAGAGCCCCGGGGGGGGCAGGCTTC
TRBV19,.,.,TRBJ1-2,CASSIGDGYTF,TGTGCCAGTAGTATAGGAGATGGCTACACCTTC
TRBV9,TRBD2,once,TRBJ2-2,CASSPVSGSTGELFF,TGTGCCAGCAGCCCCGTTAGCGGGAGTACCGGGGAGCTGTTTTTT
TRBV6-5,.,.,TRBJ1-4,CASRLDSVSEKLFF,TGTGCCAGCCGCCTGGACAGTGTGAGTGAAAAACTGTTTTTT
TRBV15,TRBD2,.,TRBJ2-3,CATSSGSWDTQYF,TGTGCCACTTCAAGCGGGAGTTGGGATACGCAGTATTTT
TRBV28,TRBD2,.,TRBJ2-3,CASSLVTSGNTDTQYF,TGTGCCAGCAGTTTAGTGACTAGCGGCAACACAGATACGCAGTATTTT
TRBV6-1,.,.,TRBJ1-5,CASLRGNQPQHF,TGTGCCAGCCTTAGGGGAAATCAGCCCCAGCATTTT
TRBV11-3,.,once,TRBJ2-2,CASSLRGTGELFF,TGTGCCAGCAGCTTACGGGGAACCGGGGAGCTGTTTTTT
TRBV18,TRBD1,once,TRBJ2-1,CASSIGTDNEQFF,TGTGCCTCCTCAATAGGGACAGACAATGAGCAGTTCTTC
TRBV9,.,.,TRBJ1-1,CASSVMGGNTEAFF,TGTGCCAGCAGCGTAATGGGGGGGAACACTGAAGCTTTCTTT
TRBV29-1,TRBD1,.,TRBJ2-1,CSVNRGWNNEQFF,TGCAGCGTCAACAGGGGGTGGAACAATGAGCAGTTCTTC
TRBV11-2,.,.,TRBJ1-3,CASSLDPGKGNTIYF,TGTGCCAGCAGCTTAGACCCAGGGAAGGGAAACACCATATATTTT
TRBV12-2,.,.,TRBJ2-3,CASRSRLRVPADTQYF,TGTGCAAGTCGCTCGAGACTCCGCGTCCCTGCAGATACGCAGTATTTT
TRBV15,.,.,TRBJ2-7,CATSSASLYEQYF,TGTGCCACCAGCAGCGCTAGCCTCTACGAGCAGTACTTC
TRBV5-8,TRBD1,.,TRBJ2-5,CASSSPAGGEETQYF,TGTGCCAGCAGCTCCCCCGCAGGGGGCGAGGAGACCCAGTACTTC
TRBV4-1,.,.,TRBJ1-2,CASSQDRGTANYGYTF,TGCGCCAGCAGCCAAGACCGTGGCACAGCTAACTATGGCTACACCTTC
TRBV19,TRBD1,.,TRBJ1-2,CASSYTDRVGYGYTF,TGTGCCAGTAGTTATACGGACAGGGTAGGCTATGGCTACACCTTC
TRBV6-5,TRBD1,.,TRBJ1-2,CASSSKNRDRVGYTF,TGTGCCAGCAGTTCCAAGAACCGGGACAGGGTCGGCTACACCTTC
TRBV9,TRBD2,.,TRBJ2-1,CASSARTRGLNEQFF,TGTGCCAGCAGCGCGAGGACTAGAGGGCTCAATGAGCAGTTCTTC
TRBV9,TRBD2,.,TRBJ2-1,CASSVAGGGYNEQFF,TGTGCCAGCAGCGTAGCGGGGGGTGGCTACAATGAGCAGTTCTTC
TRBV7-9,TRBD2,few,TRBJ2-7,CASSLDLAGNYEQYF,TGTGCCAGCAGCTTAGATCTAGCGGGAAACTACGAGCAGTACTTC
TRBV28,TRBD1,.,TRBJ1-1,CASSLDRMNTEAFF,TGTGCCAGCAGTTTGGACAGGATGAACACTGAAGCTTTCTTT
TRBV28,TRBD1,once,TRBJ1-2,CATTLGQGWNYGYTF,TGTGCCACCACTCTTGGACAGGGATGGAACTATGGCTACACCTTC
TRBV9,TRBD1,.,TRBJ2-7,CASSVGGTGSYEQYF,TGTGCCAGCAGCGTAGGAGGGACAGGTTCCTACGAGCAGTACTTC
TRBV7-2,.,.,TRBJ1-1,CASSLAGQNTEAFF,TGTGCCAGCAGCTTAGCGGGGCAAAACACTGAAGCTTTCTTT
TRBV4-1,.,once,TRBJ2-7,CASSQTTGNYEQYF,TGCGCCAGCAGCCAAACCACCGGGAACTACGAGCAGTACTTC
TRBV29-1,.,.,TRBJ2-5,CSVGGITTQETQYF,TGCAGCGTGGGAGGAATAACTACTCAAGAGACCCAGTACTTC
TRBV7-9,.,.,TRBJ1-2,CASSLGGGTFHGYTF,TGTGCCAGCAGCTTAGGGGGGGGCACCTTCCACGGCTACACCTTC
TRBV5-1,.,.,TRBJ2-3,CASRPGSLTDTQYF,TGCGCCAGCAGACCCGGGAGTCTGACAGATACGCAGTATTTT
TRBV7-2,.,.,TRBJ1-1,CASSHRVAAAFF,TGTGCCAGCAGCCACAGGGTCGCGGCGGCTTTCTTT
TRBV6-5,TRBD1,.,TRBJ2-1,CASAGTENNEQFF,TGTGCCAGCGCCGGGACAGAAAACAATGAGCAGTTCTTC
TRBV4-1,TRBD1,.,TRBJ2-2,CASRDRGNTGELFF,TGCGCCAGCAGGGACAGGGGAAACACCGGGGAGCTGTTTTTT
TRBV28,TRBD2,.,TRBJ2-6,CASSPWTVLGGEANVLTF,TGTGCCAGCAGTCCCTGGACGGTCTTGGGGGGGGAGGCCAACGTCCTGACTTTC
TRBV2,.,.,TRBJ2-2,CASIIQGNTGELFF,TGTGCCAGCATCATCCAGGGGAACACCGGGGAGCTGTTTTTT
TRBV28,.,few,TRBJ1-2,CASSEVKRGYTF,TGTGCCAGCAGTGAGGTTAAGAGGGGCTACACCTTC
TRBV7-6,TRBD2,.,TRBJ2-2,CASSFSPLAGGDTGELFF,TGTGCCAGCAGCTTCTCCCCTCTAGCGGGAGGGGACACCGGGGAGCTGTTTTTT
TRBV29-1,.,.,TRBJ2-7,CSVGTHLPEQYF,TGCAGCGTTGGGACTCACCTCCCCGAGCAGTACTTC
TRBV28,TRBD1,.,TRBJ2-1,CASSPDRDYYNEQFF,TGTGCCAGCAGCCCAGACAGGGATTATTACAATGAGCAGTTCTTC
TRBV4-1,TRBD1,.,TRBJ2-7,CASSGRDRGGEQYF,TGCGCCAGCAGCGGCCGGGACAGGGGTGGCGAGCAGTACTTC
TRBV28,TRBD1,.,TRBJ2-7,CASRPPTGLEQYF,TGTGCCAGCAGACCCCCGACAGGGCTCGAGCAGTACTTC
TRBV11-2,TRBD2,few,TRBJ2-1,CASSPGTSDYNEQFF,TGTGCCAGCAGTCCCGGGACTAGCGACTACAATGAGCAGTTCTTC
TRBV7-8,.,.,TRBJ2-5,CASSEGLPGTQYF,TGTGCCAGCAGCGAGGGACTCCCCGGGACCCAGTACTTC
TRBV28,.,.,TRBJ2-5,CASSAAWRAQETQYF,TGTGCCAGCAGCGCGGCGTGGCGGGCTCAAGAGACCCAGTACTTC
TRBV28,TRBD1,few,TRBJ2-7,CASSSLGQGDYEQYF,TGTGCCAGCAGTTCCTTGGGACAGGGAGACTACGAGCAGTACTTC
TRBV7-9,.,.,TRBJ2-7,CASSLVDGGQYF,TGTGCCAGCAGCTTAGTAGACGGGGGGCAGTACTTC
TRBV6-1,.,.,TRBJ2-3,CASSGQASSTDTQYF,TGTGCCAGCAGTGGACAGGCTTCTAGCACAGATACGCAGTATTTT
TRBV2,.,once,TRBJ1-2,CASSEYSYGYTF,TGTGCCAGCAGTGAATATTCCTATGGCTACACCTTC